This T cell receptor beta chain was sequenced in a study of response to subunit inactivated influenza vaccine. This clonotype was observed many times. The antigen remains undetermined. General study results and limits: Authors suggested that a seasonal influenza vaccination recruits few new T cells each time.

TCRdb redid the calling of the RT-PCR reads with MiXCR, one entry per CDR3 protein. The data hold approximately 700,000 distinct CDR3 sequences, with around 14% observed a single time. The TCR was taken from a man aged 50-60 years who received an inactivated influenza vaccine. The starting material was PBMCs from blood, obtained 14 days before vaccination.

CDR3: CASSSWPPTASTDTQYF. DNA for the CDR3: TGTGCCAGCAGTTCCTGGCCCCCCACAGCTAGCACAGATACGCAGTATTTT. The chain combines TRBV6-5 with TRBJ2-3; D unresolved. The V end lost 4 bases, the J end lost 0 bases, and 17 bases lay between the germline ends. Germline CDR1 reads MNHEY; CDR2 reads SVGAGI. This CDR3 is 17 amino acids long.